This TCR beta chain originates from a study of cytomegalovirus exposure and HLA in healthy donors. Study results and limitations: A few CMV-associated chains proved CMV antigen-specific in vitro. Most sequenced TCRs were rare (though some public TCRs occurred in many donors).

This clone was recorded a few times. Antigen unknown. Trimming left V 3 bases short and J 0 bases short, with 12 bases between. There are 15 residues in the CDR3. Germline V gene data show CDR1 as SGHRS and CDR2 as YFSETQ. Sequencing was performed with immunoSEQ multiplex PCR; in TCRdb, only in-frame clones are kept and a portion is missing. Counted here are 75,000 to 85,000 clones, approximately 91% occurring once; the ten biggest clones make up approximately 2%. The clonotype originates from a man aged 25-45 years in good health and CMV-seronegative. Sequencing was done on a sample of PBMCs. The chain combines TRBV5-1 with TRBJ1-1; no firm D call. CDR3: CASSSRTGMNTEAFF. CDR3 DNA sequence: TGCGCCAGCAGCTCGAGGACGGGGATGAACACTGAAGCTTTCTTT.